Below are 2 T cell receptor beta chains sequenced from a single sample in a study of shared clonotypes between healthy human individuals (dated by TCRdb to 2020 to 2021). The library was generated by the immunoSEQ multiplex PCR assay. In its TCRdb copy, this immuneACCESS table keeps in-frame sequences only and misses some clones. Where compared with another copy, unresolved V genes explain less than half of these, and the others have no known cause. The sample has approximately 1,500,000 clones on record, roughly 96% of them singletons. Of the sample, 1% to 1.5% falls within the top ten clones. Sequencing used naive CD4+ T cells sorted from blood. What the cell subset or site label conveys for this sample: CD45RA+ positively selected. The source is a man aged 25-45 years in good health.

The chain combines TRBV30 with TRBJ1-5; D unclear. V was cut by 1 base and J by 4 bases, with 11 bases left in between. Germline V lookup: CDR1 GTSNPN, CDR2 SVGIG (reference sequence). The CDR3 spans 14 residues. The CDR3: CAWSGVEENQPQHF. The DNA of the CDR3 is TGTGCCTGGAGTGGGGTGGAGGAGAATCAGCCCCAGCATTTT.

The genes are TRBV19 and TRBJ2-1; D is perhaps TRBD2 (6 bases). The V gene's germline CDR1 is LNHDA and CDR2 SQIVND (reference sequence). Trimming shortened V by 5 bases and J by 7 bases, and 21 bases separated the two germline ends. The CDR3 has 16 amino acids. The CDR3 region is CASSLQYGGPFNEQFF. CDR3 coding DNA: TGTGCCAGTAGTCTGCAATACGGAGGGCCATTTAATGAGCAGTTCTTC.